This is a list of T cell receptor beta chains from one sample in a study of blood T cells in healthy people across ages. A single record per CDR3 protein comes from TCRdb applying MiXCR to the 5' RACE reads. This sample has around 1.5 million distinct CDR3 sequences, with roughly 60% found just once. Material for sequencing was blood. Receptors originate from a man aged 18 to 35 in good health. Both conserved end residues are part of each CDR3. A D gene is named only where the DNA matches it firmly. Size values are once, few and many counts, or a class for expanded clones, and some rows have none.

j_gene,abundance,v_gene,d_gene,CDR3aa,CDR3nt
TRBJ1-1,.,TRBV5-6,.,CASTPWGDTEAFF,TGTGCCAGCACCCCTTGGGGGGACACTGAAGCTTTCTTT
TRBJ2-7,.,TRBV9,.,CASAGDAYEQYF,TGTGCCAGCGCCGGGGACGCCTACGAGCAGTACTTC
TRBJ2-3,.,TRBV6-6,.,CASSYSKTGKTDTQYF,TGTGCCAGCAGTTACTCGAAGACGGGGAAAACAGATACGCAGTATTTT
TRBJ2-7,.,TRBV2,.,CASTDAYEQYF,TGTGCCAGCACCGACGCTTACGAGCAGTACTTC
TRBJ2-5,.,TRBV20-1,.,CSAEEGFQETQYF,TGCAGTGCGGAGGAGGGATTCCAAGAGACCCAGTACTTC
TRBJ2-1,.,TRBV20-1,.,CSAREGGRDNEQFF,TGCAGTGCTAGAGAAGGGGGGAGGGACAATGAGCAGTTCTTC
TRBJ2-5,.,TRBV7-2,TRBD1,CASSSVTGPGEQYF,TGTGCCAGCAGCTCTGTGACAGGGCCCGGGGAGCAGTACTTC
TRBJ2-4,.,TRBV4-3,.,CASSQGTWRLPQTKNIQYF,TGCGCCAGCAGCCAAGGAACATGGAGACTACCCCAAACCAAAAACATTCAGTACTTC
TRBJ2-7,.,TRBV27,.,CASSLEGETASYEQYF,TGTGCCAGCAGTTTAGAAGGTGAGACGGCCAGTTACGAGCAGTACTTC
TRBJ2-7,.,TRBV29-1,.,CGVDFLNIQYF,TGCGGCGTTGATTTCCTGAATATTCAGTACTTC
TRBJ1-1,.,TRBV4-2,TRBD1,CASSQDYRGNTEAFF,TGTGCCAGCAGCCAAGACTACAGGGGGAACACTGAAGCTTTCTTT
TRBJ1-2,.,TRBV7-9,.,CASSSTSVGGEDYGYTF,TGTGCCAGCAGCTCCACCTCGGTGGGGGGCGAAGACTATGGCTACACCTTC
TRBJ2-3,.,TRBV7-8,.,CASSKTGLDTQYF,TGTGCCAGCAGCAAAACAGGCTTAGATACGCAGTATTTT
TRBJ1-1,.,TRBV6-5,TRBD1,CASSKTGVNTEAFF,TGTGCCAGCTCCAAGACAGGGGTGAACACTGAAGCTTTCTTT
TRBJ2-3,.,TRBV20-1,.,CSAAQRLYTDTQYF,TGCAGTGCCGCCCAGAGACTCTACACAGATACGCAGTATTTT
TRBJ2-3,.,TRBV7-7,TRBD2,CASSSAGAGEDTQYF,TGTGCTAGCAGCTCAGCGGGGGCCGGCGAAGATACGCAGTATTTT
TRBJ2-1,.,TRBV20-1,TRBD2,CSAWGGLSGRAGNEQFF,TGCAGTGCTTGGGGGGGCTTGAGCGGGAGGGCCGGAAATGAGCAGTTCTTC
TRBJ2-7,few,TRBV7-2,TRBD1,CASSFSGTGYEQYF,TGTGCCAGCAGCTTCTCCGGGACAGGGTATGAGCAGTACTTC
TRBJ2-7,.,TRBV7-9,TRBD2,CASSVVLAGGVYEQYF,TGTGCCAGCAGCGTTGTGCTAGCGGGAGGGGTCTACGAGCAGTACTTC
TRBJ2-1,.,TRBV5-1,.,CASSSIRPTNEQFF,TGCGCCAGCAGCTCCATCAGGCCGACGAATGAGCAGTTCTTC
TRBJ2-1,few,TRBV27,TRBD1,CASSRQGNYNEQFF,TGTGCCAGCAGTAGACAGGGAAATTACAATGAGCAGTTCTTC
TRBJ2-3,.,TRBV6-2/TRBV6-3,.,CASRAKDHSTDTQYF,TGTGCCAGCAGGGCAAAGGACCATAGCACAGATACGCAGTATTTT
TRBJ2-3,.,TRBV27,.,CASSLSQSLGGTQYF,TGTGCCAGCAGTTTATCGCAATCCTTGGGGGGTACGCAGTATTTT
TRBJ2-3,.,TRBV6-5,.,CASKTRGTDTQYF,TGTGCCAGCAAGACCAGGGGTACAGATACGCAGTATTTT
TRBJ1-3,.,TRBV28,.,CASSLPVDSGNTIYF,TGTGCCAGCAGTTTACCAGTTGACTCTGGAAACACCATATATTTT
TRBJ2-3,.,TRBV29-1,TRBD2,CSVTLLAGVADTRYF,TGCAGCGTTACCCTACTAGCGGGAGTAGCAGATACGCGGTATTTT
TRBJ2-7,.,TRBV28,.,CVSSLSLYEQYF,TGTGTCAGCAGTTTGTCGCTTTACGAGCAGTACTTC
TRBJ1-2,.,TRBV2,.,CASTSFNYGYTF,TGTGCCAGCACTAGTTTTAACTATGGCTACACCTTC
TRBJ2-1,.,TRBV9,TRBD2,CASSVAVAGVNEQFF,TGTGCCAGCAGCGTAGCTGTAGCGGGAGTCAATGAGCAGTTCTTC